The rows below give T cell receptor beta chains drawn from one sample of a study of cytomegalovirus exposure and HLA in healthy donors. Profiling relied on immunoSEQ multiplex PCR, and the TCRdb table lists in-frame clones only, not all of them. The table lists approximately 140,000 clones, about four fifths of them singletons. The material sequenced was PBMCs. Receptor source: a human donor in good health. Each CDR3 is given without its conserved first and last residue. D genes are given only for firm matches.

CDR3aa: ASSLTAGSYEQY
v_gene: TRBV11-2
j_gene: TRBJ2-7
d_gene: TRBD2

CDR3aa: ASSRDNYEQY
v_gene: TRBV4-1
j_gene: TRBJ2-7
d_gene: -

CDR3aa: ASSVGEGAKNIQY
v_gene: TRBV2
j_gene: TRBJ2-4
d_gene: TRBD2

CDR3aa: ASSQERSASGAYEQY
v_gene: TRBV4-1
j_gene: -
d_gene: TRBD2

CDR3aa: ASSQDGKSTGELF
v_gene: TRBV7-3
j_gene: TRBJ2-2
d_gene: -

CDR3aa: ASRTGSNQPQH
v_gene: TRBV28
j_gene: TRBJ1-5
d_gene: -

CDR3aa: ASSESLGLARYNEQF
v_gene: TRBV25-1
j_gene: TRBJ2-1
d_gene: -

CDR3aa: ASSTAGSTEAF
v_gene: TRBV6-5
j_gene: TRBJ1-1
d_gene: -

CDR3aa: ASTSAQGLSNTGELF
v_gene: TRBV13
j_gene: TRBJ2-2
d_gene: -

CDR3aa: ASSPGRGGTDTQY
v_gene: TRBV5-1
j_gene: TRBJ2-3
d_gene: TRBD2

CDR3aa: ASSRSAGFTDTQY
v_gene: TRBV5-4
j_gene: TRBJ2-3
d_gene: TRBD2

CDR3aa: ASSLAERGREKLF
v_gene: TRBV7-9
j_gene: TRBJ1-4
d_gene: TRBD1

CDR3aa: ASSEGARTEAF
v_gene: TRBV5-1
j_gene: TRBJ1-1
d_gene: TRBD1

CDR3aa: ASREELAAVGYEQY
v_gene: TRBV2
j_gene: TRBJ2-7
d_gene: TRBD2

CDR3aa: ASSPGGASRPTSTDTQY
v_gene: TRBV5-4
j_gene: TRBJ2-3
d_gene: -

CDR3aa: ASSLWWTIGIAVNQETQY
v_gene: TRBV7-8
j_gene: TRBJ2-5
d_gene: -

CDR3aa: ASSDRVGASDTQY
v_gene: TRBV6-1
j_gene: TRBJ2-3
d_gene: -

CDR3aa: ASSENRGRPSGEQY
v_gene: TRBV27
j_gene: TRBJ2-7
d_gene: TRBD1

CDR3aa: ASSGGQASGNTIY
v_gene: TRBV7-9
j_gene: TRBJ1-3
d_gene: TRBD1

CDR3aa: ASSRSSGVYNEQF
v_gene: TRBV6-5
j_gene: TRBJ2-1
d_gene: TRBD2

CDR3aa: ASSIVGTQNQPQH
v_gene: TRBV19
j_gene: TRBJ1-5
d_gene: -

CDR3aa: ASSWGLADTGELF
v_gene: TRBV5-4
j_gene: TRBJ2-2
d_gene: TRBD2

CDR3aa: ASSHRTGGMFIDTQY
v_gene: TRBV11-2
j_gene: TRBJ2-3
d_gene: TRBD1

CDR3aa: ASSINGLISSYP
v_gene: TRBV19
j_gene: TRBJ1-2
d_gene: -

CDR3aa: ASFPSGRGYNEQF
v_gene: TRBV6-5
j_gene: TRBJ2-1
d_gene: TRBD2

CDR3aa: ASSKDSSGNTIY
v_gene: TRBV19
j_gene: TRBJ1-3
d_gene: -

CDR3aa: ASRPGLADYEQY
v_gene: TRBV6-5
j_gene: TRBJ2-7
d_gene: TRBD2

CDR3aa: ASSPRGSGDGYT
v_gene: TRBV18
j_gene: TRBJ1-2
d_gene: -

CDR3aa: ASSRQLPGDEQF
v_gene: TRBV4-3
j_gene: TRBJ2-1
d_gene: -

CDR3aa: SIVAKTSTDTQY
v_gene: TRBV29-1
j_gene: TRBJ2-3
d_gene: -

CDR3aa: ASSLANRGGEKLF
v_gene: TRBV5-6
j_gene: TRBJ1-4
d_gene: -

CDR3aa: ASSLSGRSSYNEQF
v_gene: TRBV5-4
j_gene: TRBJ2-1
d_gene: -

CDR3aa: ASSDKTGELF
v_gene: TRBV25-1
j_gene: TRBJ2-2
d_gene: -

CDR3aa: ATSKGQGPYEQY
v_gene: TRBV15
j_gene: TRBJ2-7
d_gene: TRBD1

CDR3aa: ASSRLAGQQETQY
v_gene: TRBV4-2
j_gene: TRBJ2-5
d_gene: TRBD2

CDR3aa: ASSPLAANNEQF
v_gene: TRBV4-2
j_gene: TRBJ2-1
d_gene: TRBD2

CDR3aa: ASSATRETSGGGAQY
v_gene: TRBV4-1
j_gene: TRBJ2-5
d_gene: TRBD2

CDR3aa: ASSPGTSGQETQY
v_gene: TRBV5-8
j_gene: TRBJ2-5
d_gene: TRBD2

CDR3aa: ASSVIPGLAGVNSYNEQF
v_gene: TRBV7-8
j_gene: TRBJ2-1
d_gene: TRBD2

CDR3aa: ASSLVLAGATDTQY
v_gene: TRBV5-1
j_gene: TRBJ2-3
d_gene: TRBD2

CDR3aa: ASSEGGAANTEAF
v_gene: TRBV6-4
j_gene: TRBJ1-1
d_gene: -

CDR3aa: ASQTLGPTEAF
v_gene: TRBV19
j_gene: TRBJ1-1
d_gene: -

CDR3aa: ASSLAMGAREAF
v_gene: TRBV5-5
j_gene: TRBJ1-1
d_gene: -

CDR3aa: AWSGQVNEKLF
v_gene: TRBV30
j_gene: TRBJ1-4
d_gene: -